This T cell receptor (beta chain) derives from a study of shared clonotypes between healthy human individuals. In the case of this clone: Its antigen is unidentified.

CDR3 length: 14 amino acids. Trimming pared 6 bases from V and 5 bases from J, leaving 13 bases between. The germline V gene has CDR1 MNHNS and CDR2 SASEGT. General study findings and limits: Clonotypes not shared had lower generation probabilities than those common to all four donors. Relative to memory subsets, naive subsets generally showed larger estimated richness.

Genomic DNA per cell subset filled all wells of several immunoSEQ plates. The data were produced by immunoSEQ multiplex PCR, yet TCRdb's version contains in-frame clones alone and is incomplete. The table lists around 600,000 clones, nearly 98% of them singletons. Naive CD8 cells were CD45RO-negative, positively selected for CCR7, excluding terminally differentiated effector memory CD45RA+ cells. All participating donors were Caucasian adults from Nashville, Tennessee. The chain employs TRBV6-1 and TRBJ1-4; D not resolved. The sequence was obtained from a man aged 25-45 years in good health. Sequencing was done on a sample of naive CD8+ T cells sorted from blood. The CDR3 spells CASSVGALNEKLFF. CDR3 sequence (DNA): TGTGCCAGCAGCGTTGGAGCCTTAAATGAAAAACTGTTTTTT.